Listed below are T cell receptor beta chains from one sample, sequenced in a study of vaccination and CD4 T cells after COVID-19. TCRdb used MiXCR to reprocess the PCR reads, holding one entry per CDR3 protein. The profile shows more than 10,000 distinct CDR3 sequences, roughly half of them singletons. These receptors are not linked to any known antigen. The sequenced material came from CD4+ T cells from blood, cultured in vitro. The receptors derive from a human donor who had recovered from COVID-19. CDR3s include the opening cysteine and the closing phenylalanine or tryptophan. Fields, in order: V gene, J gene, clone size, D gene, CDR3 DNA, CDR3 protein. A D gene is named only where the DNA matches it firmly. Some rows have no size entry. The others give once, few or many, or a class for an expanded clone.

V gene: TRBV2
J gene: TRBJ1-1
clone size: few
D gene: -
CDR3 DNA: TGTGCCAGCAGTACCAGGAACACTGAAGCTTTCTTT
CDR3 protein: CASSTRNTEAFF

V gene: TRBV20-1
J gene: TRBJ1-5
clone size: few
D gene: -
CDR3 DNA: TGCAGTGCTAGAGATGAGGGATTAAAAAATCAGCCCCAGCATTTT
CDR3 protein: CSARDEGLKNQPQHF

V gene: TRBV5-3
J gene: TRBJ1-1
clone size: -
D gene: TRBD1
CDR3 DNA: TGTGCCAGAATCCTAGACACATATGGACAGGGGTTGAACACTGAAGCTTTCTTT
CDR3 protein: CARILDTYGQGLNTEAFF

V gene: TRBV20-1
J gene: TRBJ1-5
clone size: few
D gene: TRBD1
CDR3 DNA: TGCAGTTATACAGGGGAATCGGGACAGCCCCAGCATTTT
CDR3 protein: CSYTGESGQPQHF

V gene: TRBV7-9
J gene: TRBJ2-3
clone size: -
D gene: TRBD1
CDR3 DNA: TGTGCCAGCAGCTGGGACAGGGAGGGCACAGATACGCAGTATTTT
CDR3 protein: CASSWDREGTDTQYF

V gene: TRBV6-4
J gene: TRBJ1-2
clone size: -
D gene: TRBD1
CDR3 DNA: TGTGCCAGCAGTGACCACAGGGGCGCGAAATGCTATGGCTACACCTTC
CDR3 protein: CASSDHRGAKCYGYTF

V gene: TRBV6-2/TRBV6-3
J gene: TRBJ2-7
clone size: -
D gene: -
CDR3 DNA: TGTGCCAGCAGTTACGACTCCACGGTTTCCTACGAGCAGTACTTC
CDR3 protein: CASSYDSTVSYEQYF

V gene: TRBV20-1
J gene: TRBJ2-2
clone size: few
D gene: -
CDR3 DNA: TGCAGTGCCACGGGAGATTTTGGGGAGCTGTTTTTT
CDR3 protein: CSATGDFGELFF

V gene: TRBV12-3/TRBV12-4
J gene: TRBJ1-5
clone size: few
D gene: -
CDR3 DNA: TGTGCCAGCAGCACAGGGTTGAGTCAGCCCCAGCATTTT
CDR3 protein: CASSTGLSQPQHF

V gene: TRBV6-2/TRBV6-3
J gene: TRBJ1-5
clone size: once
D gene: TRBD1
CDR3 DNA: TGTGCCAGCAGTTACGGGACAGGGGAACATCAGCCCCAGCATTTT
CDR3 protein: CASSYGTGEHQPQHF

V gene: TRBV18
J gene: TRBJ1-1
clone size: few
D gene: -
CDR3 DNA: TGTGCCAGCTCAAGCCGTCGGGGGCTTGAAGCTTTCTTT
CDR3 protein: CASSSRRGLEAFF

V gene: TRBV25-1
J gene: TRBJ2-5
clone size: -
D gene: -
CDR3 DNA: TGTGCCAGCAGTGGGCAGTTCCAAGAGACCCAGTACTTC
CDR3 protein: CASSGQFQETQYF

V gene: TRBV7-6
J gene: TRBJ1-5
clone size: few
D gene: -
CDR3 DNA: TGTGCCAGCAGCCCCGGGGGGGCGCAGCCCCAGCATTTT
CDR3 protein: CASSPGGAQPQHF

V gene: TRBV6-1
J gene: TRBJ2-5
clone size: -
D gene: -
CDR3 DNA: TGTGCCAGCAGAAGACCGGGGCTAAAAGAGACCCAGTACTTC
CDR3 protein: CASRRPGLKETQYF

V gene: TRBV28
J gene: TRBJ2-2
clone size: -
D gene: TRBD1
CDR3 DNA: TGTGCCAGCAGTTCCCCCGGACAGGGAACCGGGGAGCTGTTTTTT
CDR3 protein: CASSSPGQGTGELFF

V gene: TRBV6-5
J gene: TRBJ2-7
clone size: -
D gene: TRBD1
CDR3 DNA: TGTGCCAGCAGTTACTCGAGGGGGCGAGTCGAGCAGTACTTC
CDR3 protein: CASSYSRGRVEQYF

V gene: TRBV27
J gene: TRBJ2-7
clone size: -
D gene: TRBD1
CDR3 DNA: TGTGCCAGCAGCCACGTAGGGGGGGGACAGGGTGCCCCCTACGAGCAGTACTTC
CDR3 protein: CASSHVGGGQGAPYEQYF

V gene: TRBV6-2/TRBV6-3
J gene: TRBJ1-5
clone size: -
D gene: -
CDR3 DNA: TGTGCCAGCAGGATACAGTCGGCAGGGAGCAATCAGCCCCAGCATTTT
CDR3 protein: CASRIQSAGSNQPQHF

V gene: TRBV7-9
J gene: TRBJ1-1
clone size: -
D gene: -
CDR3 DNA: TGTGCCAGCAGCTTAGCACAGGGACACGTTGCGGCTTTCTTT
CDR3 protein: CASSLAQGHVAAFF

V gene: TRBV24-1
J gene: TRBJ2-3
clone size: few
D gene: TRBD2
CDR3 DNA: TGTGCCACCAGTAAGTTAGCGGGAGGAAATCCCCAAGGGGGAGTTACAGATACGCAGTATTTT
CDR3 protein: CATSKLAGGNPQGGVTDTQYF

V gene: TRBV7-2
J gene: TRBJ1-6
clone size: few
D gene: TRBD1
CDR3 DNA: TGTGCCAGCAGCTTAGGACAGGGTTGGTCACCCCTCCACTTT
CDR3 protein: CASSLGQGWSPLHF

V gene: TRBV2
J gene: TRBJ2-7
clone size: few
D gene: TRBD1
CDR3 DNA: TGTGCCAGCGTACTGGACAGGGCCTTTTTCGAGCAGTACTTC
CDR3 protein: CASVLDRAFFEQYF

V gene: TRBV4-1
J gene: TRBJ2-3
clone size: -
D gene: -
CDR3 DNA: TGCGCCAGCAGCCAAGATAGACTTGCAGATACGCAGTATTTT
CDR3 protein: CASSQDRLADTQYF

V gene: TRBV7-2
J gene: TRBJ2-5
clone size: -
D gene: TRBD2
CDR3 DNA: TGTGCCAGCAGCTTAGCTAGAAGTTTAGCGGGGGCGTACCAAGAGACCCAGTACTTC
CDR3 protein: CASSLARSLAGAYQETQYF

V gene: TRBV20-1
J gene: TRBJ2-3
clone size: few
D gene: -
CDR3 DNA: TGCAGTGCTAGAGATGGGGCTAGCATGGATACGCAGTATTTT
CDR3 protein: CSARDGASMDTQYF

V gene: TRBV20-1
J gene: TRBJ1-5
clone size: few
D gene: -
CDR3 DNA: TGCAGTGCTAGAGGCACAGGAGAACGCCAGCCCCAGCATTTT
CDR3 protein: CSARGTGERQPQHF

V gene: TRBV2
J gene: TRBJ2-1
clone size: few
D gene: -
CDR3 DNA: TGTGCCAGCAGTGAAGCTCCCCGTGGGGCGGAGAGGACGCAGTTCTTC
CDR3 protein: CASSEAPRGAERTQFF

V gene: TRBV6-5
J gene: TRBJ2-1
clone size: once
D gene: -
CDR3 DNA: TGTGCCAGCAGTTACTCAAGCTACAATGAGCAGTTCTTC
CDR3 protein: CASSYSSYNEQFF

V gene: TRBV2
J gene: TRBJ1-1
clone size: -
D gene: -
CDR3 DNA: TGTGCCAGCAGTGCAGAGGGACGAAACACTGAAGCTTTCTTT
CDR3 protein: CASSAEGRNTEAFF

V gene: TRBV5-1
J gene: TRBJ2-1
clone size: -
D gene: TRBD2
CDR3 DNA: TGCGCCAGCAGCTTGGGGTCTAGCGGGATTGAGAATGAGCAGTTCTTC
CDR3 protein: CASSLGSSGIENEQFF

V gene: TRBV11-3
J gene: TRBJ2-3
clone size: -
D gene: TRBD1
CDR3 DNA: TGTGCCAGCAGCTCCGGACAGGGGGATACGCAGTATTTT
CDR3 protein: CASSSGQGDTQYF

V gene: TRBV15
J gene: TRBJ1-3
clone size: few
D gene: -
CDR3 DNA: TGTGCCACCAGCAGAGACCGAGCAGGGAGCTCTGGAAACACCATATATTTT
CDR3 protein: CATSRDRAGSSGNTIYF

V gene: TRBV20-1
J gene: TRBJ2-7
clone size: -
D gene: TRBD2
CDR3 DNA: TGCAGTGCTTCCCCCGGGACTAGCGGCTCCTACGAGCAGTACTTC
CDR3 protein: CSASPGTSGSYEQYF

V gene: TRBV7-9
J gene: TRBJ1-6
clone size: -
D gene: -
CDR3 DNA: TGTGCCAGCAGCTGGGACCTTTTGACACCCCTCCACTTT
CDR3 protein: CASSWDLLTPLHF

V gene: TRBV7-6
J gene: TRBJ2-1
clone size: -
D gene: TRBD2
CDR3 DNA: TGTGCCAGCAGCCTGAGGACTAGCGGGAGGTACGATCCTGGGAATGAGCAGTTCTTC
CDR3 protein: CASSLRTSGRYDPGNEQFF

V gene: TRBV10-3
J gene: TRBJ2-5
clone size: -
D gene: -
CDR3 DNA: TGTGCCATCAGCCCTCGACAGCAAGAGACCCAGTACTTC
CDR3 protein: CAISPRQQETQYF

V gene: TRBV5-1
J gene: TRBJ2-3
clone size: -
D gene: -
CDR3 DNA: TGCGCCAGCAGCAGACACCCTGGGGGAGGCACAGATACGCAGTATTTT
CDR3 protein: CASSRHPGGGTDTQYF

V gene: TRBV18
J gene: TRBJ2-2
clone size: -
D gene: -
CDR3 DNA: TGTGCCAGCTCACCACCGACGACCCAGAACACCGGGGAGCTGTTTTTT
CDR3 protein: CASSPPTTQNTGELFF

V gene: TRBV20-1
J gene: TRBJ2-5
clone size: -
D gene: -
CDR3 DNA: TGCAGTGCTACAAGCCCCCCGACTGGGGAGACCCAGTACTTC
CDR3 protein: CSATSPPTGETQYF

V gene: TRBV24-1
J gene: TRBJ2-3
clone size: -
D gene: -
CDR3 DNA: TGTGCCACCAGTGATTGGAGCGTAGGATATTCGGATACGCAGTATTTT
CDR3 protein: CATSDWSVGYSDTQYF

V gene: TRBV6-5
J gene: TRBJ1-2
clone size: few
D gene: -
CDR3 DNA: TGTGCCAGCAGTTACCCGGGGGACCGCGGCTACACCTTC
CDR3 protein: CASSYPGDRGYTF

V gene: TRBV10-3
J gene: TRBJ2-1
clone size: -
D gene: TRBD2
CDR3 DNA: TGTGCCATCAGTGGGACTAGCGGGAGAGGCGGCAATGAGCAGTTCTTC
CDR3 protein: CAISGTSGRGGNEQFF

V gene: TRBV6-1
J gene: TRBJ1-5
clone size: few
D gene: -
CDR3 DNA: TGTGCCAGCAGTACCGACGGTAGCAATCAGCCCCAGCATTTT
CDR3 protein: CASSTDGSNQPQHF

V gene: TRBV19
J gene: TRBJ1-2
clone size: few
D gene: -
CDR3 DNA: TGTGCCAGTAGTCCGCTAAAGGGGAGAGGCTACACCTTC
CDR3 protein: CASSPLKGRGYTF

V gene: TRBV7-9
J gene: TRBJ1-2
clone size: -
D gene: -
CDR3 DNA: TGTGCCAGCAGCCGAGAGGAATCCTATGGCTACACCTTC
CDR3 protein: CASSREESYGYTF

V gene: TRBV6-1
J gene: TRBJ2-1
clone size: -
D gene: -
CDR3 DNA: TGTGCCAGCAGCCATATGAACGGACAGCCGGATGAGCAGTTCTTC
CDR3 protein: CASSHMNGQPDEQFF

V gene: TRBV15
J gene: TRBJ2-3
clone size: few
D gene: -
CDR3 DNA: TGTGCCACCAGCAGAGGAGGTTCAGATACGCAGTATTTT
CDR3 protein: CATSRGGSDTQYF